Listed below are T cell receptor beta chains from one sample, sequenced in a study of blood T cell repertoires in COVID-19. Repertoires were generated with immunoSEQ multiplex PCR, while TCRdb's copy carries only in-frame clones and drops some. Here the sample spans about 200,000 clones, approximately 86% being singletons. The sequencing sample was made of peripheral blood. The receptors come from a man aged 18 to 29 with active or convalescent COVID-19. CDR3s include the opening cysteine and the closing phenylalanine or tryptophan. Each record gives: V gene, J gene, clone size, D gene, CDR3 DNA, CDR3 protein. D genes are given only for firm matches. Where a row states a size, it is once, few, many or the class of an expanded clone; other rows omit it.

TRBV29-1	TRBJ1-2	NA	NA	TGCAGCGTCCGGGGGGGGACTATCGGCAATGGCTACACCTTC	CSVRGGTIGNGYTF
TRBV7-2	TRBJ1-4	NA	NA	TGTGCCAGCAGCTTAGACCTCGGACAGAATGAAAAACTGTTTTTT	CASSLDLGQNEKLFF
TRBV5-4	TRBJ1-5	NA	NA	TGTGCCAGCAGCCACCGGGATCAAGGAGGGCCCCAGCATTTT	CASSHRDQGGPQHF
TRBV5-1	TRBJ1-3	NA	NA	TGCGCCAGCAGCCCGACAGCCTCTTCTGGAAACACCATATATTTT	CASSPTASSGNTIYF
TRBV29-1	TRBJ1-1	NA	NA	TGCAGCGCCGCGACAGCAATCGACCTGATGAACACTGAAGCTTTCTTT	CSAATAIDLMNTEAFF
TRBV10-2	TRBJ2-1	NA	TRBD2	TGCGCCAGCCAATCAATAGCGGGGTTCTACAATGAGCAGTTCTTC	CASQSIAGFYNEQFF
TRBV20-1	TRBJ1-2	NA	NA	TGCAGTGCTAGTAGTCCAGGGCGTCATGGCTACACCTTC	CSASSPGRHGYTF
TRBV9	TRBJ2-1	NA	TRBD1	TGTGCCAGCAGCGCTAACACAGGGGGTGAGCAGTTCTTC	CASSANTGGEQFF
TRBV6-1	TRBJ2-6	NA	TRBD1	TGTGCCAGCAGCGAAGGACAGGGTACTGGGGCCAACGTCCTGACTTTC	CASSEGQGTGANVLTF
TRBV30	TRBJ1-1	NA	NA	TGTGCCTGGAGTGGAGAACTACAGGGCGCTGAAGCTTTCTTT	CAWSGELQGAEAFF
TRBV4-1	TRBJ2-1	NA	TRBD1	TGCGCCAGCAGCCGATATCGGACAGGGATGAATGAGCAGTTCTTC	CASSRYRTGMNEQFF
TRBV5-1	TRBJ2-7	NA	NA	TGCGCCAGCAGCTTCTCGGCAGGGTCGGCCTACGAGCAGTACTTC	CASSFSAGSAYEQYF
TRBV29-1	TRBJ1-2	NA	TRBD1	TGCAGCGATTTACAGGGGGGGCAAAACACCTTC	CSDLQGGQNTF
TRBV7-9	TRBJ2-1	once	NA	TGTGCCAGCAGCTTAAATCTTGAGCAGTTCTTC	CASSLNLEQFF
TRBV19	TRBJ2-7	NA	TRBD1	TGTGCCAGTAGTTTCCCCAAGACAGGGGCCGCAGCGGCCGAGCAGTACTTC	CASSFPKTGAAAAEQYF
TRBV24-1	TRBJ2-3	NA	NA	TGTGCCACCAGTGACCCCGGACCCGGGATGGATACGCAGTATTTT	CATSDPGPGMDTQYF